One sample yielded the 2 T cell receptor beta chains listed below, sequenced in a study of CD8 T cells in ankylosing spondylitis. Each CDR3 protein is one row after TCRdb ran MiXCR on the 5' RACE reads. The profile shows around 300,000 distinct CDR3 sequences, roughly 14% of them singletons. Sequenced sample: blood, either unsorted or a sorted T cell fraction (not recorded which). The receptors derive from a male donor with ankylosing spondylitis or in good health (not recorded which).

This clonotype was seen at least ten times. The J gene is TRBJ1-2, the V gene TRBV5-1; no clear D. This CDR3 has 11 residues. Germline CDR1 reads SGHRS; CDR2 reads YFSETQ. V was pared by 0 bases and J by 12 bases, with 9 bases between. CDR3: CASSLDGPDTF. In DNA form, the CDR3 reads TGCGCCAGCAGCTTGGATGGGCCCGACACCTTC.

The rearrangement uses TRBV7-8 and TRBJ2-2, with D perhaps matching TRBD1 or TRBD2 (6 bases each). The CDR3 has 16 residues. CDR1 and CDR2 from the germline V gene are SGHVS and FQNEAQ. Deletions cut 0 bases from V and 6 bases from J, with 14 bases between. CDR3 coding DNA: TGTGCCAGCAGCTTAGCGGGCGGGACATACGCCGGGGAGCTGTTTTTT. It is translated as CASSLAGGTYAGELFF. The full variable domain, with the rest looked up from reference TRBV7-8 and TRBJ2-2, is GAGVSQSPRYKVAKRGQDVALRCDPISGHVSLFWYQQALGQGPEFLTYFQNEAQLDKSGLPSDRFFAERPEGSVSTLKIQRTQQEDSAVYLCASSLAGGTYAGELFFGEGSRLTVL.